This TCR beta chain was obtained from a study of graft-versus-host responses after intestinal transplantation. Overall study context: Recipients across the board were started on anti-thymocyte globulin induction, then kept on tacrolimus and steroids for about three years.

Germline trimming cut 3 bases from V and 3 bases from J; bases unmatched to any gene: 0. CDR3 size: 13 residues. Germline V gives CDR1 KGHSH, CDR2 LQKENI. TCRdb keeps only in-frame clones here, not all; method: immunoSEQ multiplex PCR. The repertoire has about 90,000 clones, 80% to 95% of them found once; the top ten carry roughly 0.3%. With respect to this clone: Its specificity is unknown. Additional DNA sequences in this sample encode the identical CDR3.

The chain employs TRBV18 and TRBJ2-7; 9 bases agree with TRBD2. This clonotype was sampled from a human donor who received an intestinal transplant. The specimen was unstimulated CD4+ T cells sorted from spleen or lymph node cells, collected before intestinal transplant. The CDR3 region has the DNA TGTGCCAGCTCACCTAGCGGGGGCTACGAGCAGTACTTC. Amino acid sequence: CASSPSGGYEQYF.